The 2 T cell receptor beta chains listed next were all sequenced from one sample in a study of blood T cell repertoires in COVID-19. Profiling relied on immunoSEQ multiplex PCR, and the TCRdb table lists in-frame clones only, not all of them. The data hold 55,000 to 75,000 clones, with 70% to 90% observed a single time. Material: peripheral blood. These receptors were obtained from a human donor with active COVID-19. The donor label of this sample is uncertain.

The J gene is TRBJ1-1, the V gene TRBV4-3; TRBD1 aligns across 8 bases. The CDR3 consists of 15 residues. Germline CDR1 reads LGHNA; CDR2 reads YSLEER. V lost 1 base to trimming and J lost 2 bases; unmatched junction nucleotides: 3. The CDR3 loop reads CASSQGGTGNTEAFF. As DNA, the CDR3 is TGCGCCAGCAGCCAAGGGGGGACAGGTAACACTGAAGCTTTCTTT.

This chain connects TRBV9 to TRBJ2-7; 8 bases are a match to TRBD2. The germline CDR1 and CDR2 sequences are SGDLS and YYNGEE. The trim removed 1 base at V and 7 bases at J, leaving 10 bases unmatched. The CDR3 has 15 residues. The CDR3, as DNA: TGTGCCAGCAGCGTAAGAGGAGACCGGGGGGGAGAGCAGTACTTC. It translates to CASSVRGDRGGEQYF.